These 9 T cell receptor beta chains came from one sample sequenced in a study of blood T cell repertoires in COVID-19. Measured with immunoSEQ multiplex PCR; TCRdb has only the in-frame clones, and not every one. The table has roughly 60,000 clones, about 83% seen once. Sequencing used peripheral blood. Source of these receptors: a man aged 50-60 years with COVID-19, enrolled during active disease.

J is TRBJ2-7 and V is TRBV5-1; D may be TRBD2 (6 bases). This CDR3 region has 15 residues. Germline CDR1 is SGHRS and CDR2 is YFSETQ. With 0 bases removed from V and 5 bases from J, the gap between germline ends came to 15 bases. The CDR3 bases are TGCGCCAGCAGCTTGGTGGGACTGCCTCCCAACGAGCAGTACTTC. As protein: CASSLVGLPPNEQYF.

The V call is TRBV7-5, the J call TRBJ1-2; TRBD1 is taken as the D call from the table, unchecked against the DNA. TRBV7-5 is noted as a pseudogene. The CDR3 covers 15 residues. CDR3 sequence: CARSLGGDRAYGYTF. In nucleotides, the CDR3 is TGTGCCAGAAGCTTAGGCGGGGACAGGGCCTATGGCTACACCTTC.

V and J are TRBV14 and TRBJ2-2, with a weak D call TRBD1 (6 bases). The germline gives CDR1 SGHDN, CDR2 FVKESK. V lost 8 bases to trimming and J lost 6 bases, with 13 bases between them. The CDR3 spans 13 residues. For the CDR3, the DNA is TGTGCCAGCTCTACTACAGGGCCCGGGGAGCTGTTTTTT. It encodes CASSTTGPGELFF.

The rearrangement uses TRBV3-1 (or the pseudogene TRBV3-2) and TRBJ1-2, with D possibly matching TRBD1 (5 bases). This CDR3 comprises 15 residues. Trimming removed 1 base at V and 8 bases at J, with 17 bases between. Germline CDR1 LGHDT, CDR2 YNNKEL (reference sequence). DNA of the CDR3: TGTGCCAGCAGCCAAGCTCGCGGAGGGGCTCGAGGCTACACCTTC. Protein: CASSQARGGARGYTF.

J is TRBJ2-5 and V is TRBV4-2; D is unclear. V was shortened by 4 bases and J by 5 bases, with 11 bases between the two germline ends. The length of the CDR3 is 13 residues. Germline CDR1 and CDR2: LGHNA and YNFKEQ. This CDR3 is CASSPLKSETQYF. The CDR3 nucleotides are TGTGCCAGCAGCCCGTTAAAATCTGAGACCCAGTACTTC.

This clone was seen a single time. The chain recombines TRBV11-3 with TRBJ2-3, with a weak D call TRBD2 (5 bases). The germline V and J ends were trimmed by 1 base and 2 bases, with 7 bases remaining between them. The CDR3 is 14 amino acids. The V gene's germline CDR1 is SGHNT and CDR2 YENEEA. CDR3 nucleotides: TGTGCCAGCAGCTTAGGACGGGACACAGATACGCAGTATTTT. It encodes CASSLGRDTDTQYF.

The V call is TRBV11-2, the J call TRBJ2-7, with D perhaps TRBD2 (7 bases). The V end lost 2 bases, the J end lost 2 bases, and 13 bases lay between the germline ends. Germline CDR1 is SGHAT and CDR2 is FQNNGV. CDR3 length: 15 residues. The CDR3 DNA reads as TGTGCCAGCAGCTTACCCGCCGGGGGGCCCTACGAGCAGTACTTC. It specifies CASSLPAGGPYEQYF.

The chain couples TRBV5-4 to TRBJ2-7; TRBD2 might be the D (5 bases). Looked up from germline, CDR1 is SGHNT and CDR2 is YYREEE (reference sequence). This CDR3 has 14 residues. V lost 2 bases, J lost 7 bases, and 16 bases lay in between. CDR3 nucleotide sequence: TGTGCCAGCAGCTTCGAGGGAGCGCGTGGGGAGCAGTACTTC. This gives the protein CASSFEGARGEQYF.

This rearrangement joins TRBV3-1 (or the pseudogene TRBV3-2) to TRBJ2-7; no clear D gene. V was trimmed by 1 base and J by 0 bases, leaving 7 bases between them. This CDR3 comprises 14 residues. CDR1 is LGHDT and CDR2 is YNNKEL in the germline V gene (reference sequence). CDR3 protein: CASSQGQHSYEQYF. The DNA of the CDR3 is TGTGCCAGCAGCCAAGGACAACACTCCTACGAGCAGTACTTC.